The clone carrying this T cell receptor beta chain was counted a few times. The data were obtained in a study of blood T cells in healthy people across ages. Using a J-beta primer mix together with a sample-barcoded 5' primer, a second PCR was run for roughly 7 to 11 cycles. One entry per CDR3 protein results from TCRdb running MiXCR on the 5' RACE reads. The table has about 1.4 million distinct CDR3 sequences, roughly 59% seen once; the top ten hold over 6.5%. This CDR3 comprises 17 residues. V was clipped by 4 bases and J by 11 bases, with 28 bases between them. CDR1 and CDR2 (germline): SGDLS, YYNGEE.

Sequences were obtained from blood. The source of this sequence is a young man in good health. The chain recombines TRBV9 with TRBJ2-4, with a possible D match to TRBD1 (6 bases). The CDR3: CASSHMAGQPLNNVQYF. The CDR3 region has the DNA TGTGCCAGCAGCCACATGGCCGGACAGCCTTTAAACAACGTTCAGTACTTC.